Below, 23 T cell receptor beta chains from the same sample are listed, as sequenced in a study of liver allograft versus peripheral blood T cells. Across the whole study: Within transplanted livers, the T cell receptor repertoires were examined and compared against the repertoires present in the peripheral blood of liver transplant recipients.

TCRdb reprocessed the reads via MiXCR and lists one record per CDR3 protein. The sample yields under 2,000 distinct CDR3 sequences, about 16% seen once. The origin of the receptors is a human patient who had a liver transplant. A share of the T cells may be of graft donor origin.

Relative to its sample, this clonotype is medium-sized. The chain recombines TRBV12-3 or TRBV12-4 with TRBJ1-5, with 10 bases identical to TRBD1. The CDR3 sequence is 17 residues long. The V gene end was trimmed by 6 bases and the J gene end by 0 bases; junction bases not matched to a gene: 8. The CDR3 is CASSRQGAGGSNQPQHF. As DNA, the CDR3 is TGTGCCAGCAGCCGACAGGGGGCGGGAGGTAGCAATCAGCCCCAGCATTTT.

This clonotype is medium-sized within its sample. The chain links TRBV6-1 to TRBJ2-3, with 12 bases that match TRBD2. The CDR3 contains 15 residues. V lost 2 bases to trimming and J lost 5 bases; unmatched junction nucleotides: 2. CDR1 MNHNS and CDR2 SASEGT come from the germline V gene. CDR3 sequence (DNA): TGTGCCAGCAGTGAACTAGCGGGGGGGCAAGATACGCAGTATTTT. Translation gives CASSELAGGQDTQYF.

The sample holds a few counts of this clonotype. The chain links TRBV3-1 to TRBJ1-5; possible D gene TRBD1, 5 bases. Germline CDR1 is LGHDT and CDR2 is YNNKEL (reference sequence). CDR3 length equals 15 residues. Trimming cost V 0 bases and J 7 bases, with 13 bases left between them. The CDR3: CASSQDAGGGQPQHF. Written as DNA, the CDR3 is TGTGCCAGCAGCCAAGATGCGGGGGGGGGGCAGCCCCAGCATTTT.

As for this clonotype: With a much larger clone just one base away, this may be a read error. The chain uses TRBV19 and TRBJ2-3, with no clear D. This CDR3 has 13 amino acids. Germline CDR1 is LNHDA and CDR2 is SQIVND (reference sequence). V was trimmed by 1 base and J by 3 bases, leaving 5 bases between them. CDR3 DNA: TGTGCCAGTAGTATAGCTAGTACAGATACGCAGTATTTT. Residues: CASSIASTDTQYF.

This clonotype rates as medium-sized. V usage is TRBV18 and J usage is TRBJ2-3, with D tentatively TRBD1 (6 bases). Deletions cut 5 bases from V and 0 bases from J, with 15 bases between. The CDR3 loop spans 16 amino acids. The germline CDR1 and CDR2 sequences are KGHSH and LQKENI. CDR3 in DNA: TGTGCCAGCTCATTTTGGGACACCTCTAGCACAGATACGCAGTATTTT. The encoded protein is CASSFWDTSSTDTQYF.

This clonotype was observed a few times. The V gene is TRBV2, the J gene TRBJ2-3, with D unresolved. Germline V gene sequence: CDR1 SNHLY, CDR2 FYNNEI. The CDR3 sequence is 13 residues long. With 1 base removed from V and 7 bases from J, the gap between germline ends came to 9 bases. CDR3 sequence reads: CASSEGVSYTQYF. CDR3 coding DNA: TGTGCCAGCAGTGAAGGGGTTTCCTATACGCAGTATTTT. Using reference TRBV2 and TRBJ2-3 for the parts outside the CDR3, the full variable domain is EPEVTQTPSHQVTQMGQEVILRCVPISNHLYFYWYRQILGQKVEFLVSFYNNEISEKSEIFDDQFSVERPDGSNFTLKIRSTKLEDSAMYFCASSEGVSYTQYFGPGTRLTVL.

By proportion, this clonotype is medium-sized (0.01 to 0.1%). V usage is TRBV6-6 and J usage is TRBJ2-4; D not resolved. Germline CDR1 reads MNHNY; CDR2 reads SVGAGI (reference sequence). This CDR3 region has 15 residues. Deletions cut 6 bases from V and 0 bases from J, with 12 bases between. The CDR3 DNA reads as TGTGCCAGCAGGGGCGGCGATCTAGCCAAAAACATTCAGTACTTC. Protein product: CASRGGDLAKNIQYF.

The rearrangement links TRBV6-1 to TRBJ2-7, with D perhaps TRBD1 (6 bases). CDR3 length: 15 amino acids. Germline CDR1 MNHNS, CDR2 SASEGT. The V end was cut by 5 bases, the J end by 5 bases, with 19 bases between. The CDR3 nucleotides are TGTGCCAGCAGTTACAACCCGATGGGGGCCAACGAGCAGTACTTC. Translated, it gives CASSYNPMGANEQYF.

The chain uses TRBV7-2 and TRBJ2-7; 9 nucleotides match TRBD2. The trim removed 5 bases at V and 7 bases at J, leaving 15 bases unmatched. In germline, CDR1 is SGHTA, CDR2 FQGNSA. CDR3 length equals 16 residues. The CDR3 DNA sequence: TGTGCCAGCAGCCCTCCAGGGCGGGGGGGGTTAGAGGAGCAGTACGTC. This codes for CASSPPGRGGLEEQYV.

This clonotype is deemed medium-sized. The CDR3 loop reads CASRSTHDSNQPQHF. CDR3 DNA: TGTGCCAGCAGGTCGACACATGATAGCAATCAGCCCCAGCATTTT. The rearrangement uses TRBV6-5 and TRBJ1-5; no firm D call. The CDR3 is made up of 15 amino acids. V was clipped by 6 bases and J by 0 bases, with 12 bases between them. Per the germline V gene, CDR1 is MNHEY and CDR2 is SVGAGI.

This clonotype is judged medium-sized. The chain is built from TRBV6-1 and TRBJ2-1; TRBD2 matches at 13 bases. The CDR3 contains 15 residues. The trim removed 1 base at V and 6 bases at J, leaving 0 bases unmatched. CDR1 MNHNS and CDR2 SASEGT come from the germline V gene. In DNA, the CDR3 is TGTGCCAGCAGTGAAGGGACTAGCGGGAGCAATGAGCAGTTCTTC. Protein: CASSEGTSGSNEQFF.

This clonotype is judged large. V gene TRBV20-1 combines with J gene TRBJ1-2; TRBD1 matches 9 bases. Trimming removed 3 bases from V and 4 bases from J; junction bases left unmatched: 9. This CDR3 spans 15 amino acids. Germline V gene data show CDR1 as DFQATT and CDR2 as SNEGSKA (reference sequence). The CDR3 spells CSASSTGGFGYGYTF. For the CDR3, the DNA is TGCAGTGCTAGTTCGACAGGGGGGTTTGGCTATGGCTACACCTTC.

By share of the sample, this clonotype is medium-sized. J is TRBJ1-6 and V is TRBV14; D is ambiguous. Trimming pared 8 bases from V and 8 bases from J, leaving 19 bases between. The V gene's germline CDR1 is SGHDN and CDR2 FVKESK. This CDR3 spans 15 amino acids. CDR3 region: CASQSQGGGYSPLHF. The CDR3 DNA is TGTGCCAGCCAAAGCCAAGGAGGCGGTTATTCACCCCTCCACTTT.

This clonotype is large. The rearrangement links TRBV29-1 to TRBJ1-2; 9 nucleotides match TRBD1. V lost 6 bases to trimming and J lost 8 bases; unmatched junction nucleotides: 13. The CDR3 consists of 14 residues. Per the germline V gene, CDR1 is SQVTM and CDR2 is ANQGSEA. The CDR3 is CSVVSADRGEGYTF. CDR3 nucleotides: TGCAGCGTCGTCTCGGCAGACAGGGGGGAAGGCTACACCTTC.

This clonotype is large. The chain employs TRBV14 and TRBJ2-2; no reliable D call. CDR1 is SGHDN and CDR2 is FVKESK in the germline V gene. This CDR3 region has 12 residues. V lost 1 base and J 4 bases, leaving 1 base between the germline ends. CDR3: CASSQATGELFF. In nucleotides, the CDR3 is TGTGCCAGCAGCCAAGCCACCGGGGAGCTGTTTTTT. The variable domain in full, with the rest retrieved from reference TRBV14 and TRBJ2-2, is EAGVTQFPSHSVIEKGQTVTLRCDPISGHDNLYWYRRVMGKEIKFLLHFVKESKQDESGMPNNRFLAERTGGTYSTLKVQPAELEDSGVYFCASSQATGELFFGEGSRLTVL.

This chain joins TRBV6-6 and TRBJ1-2; unclear D gene. The germline V and J ends were trimmed by 5 bases and 7 bases, with 14 bases remaining between them. Per germline, CDR1 MNHNY and CDR2 SVGAGI (reference sequence). This CDR3 comprises 13 residues. This CDR3 reads CASSPAPGSGYTF. DNA of the CDR3: TGTGCCAGCAGTCCGGCCCCGGGGTCTGGCTACACCTTC.

This clonotype was observed once. The CDR3 is CASSQETQYF. CDR3 DNA sequence: TGTGCCAGCAGCCAAGAGACCCAGTACTTC. This chain uses TRBV3-1 with TRBJ2-5; no definite D call. There are 10 residues in the CDR3. V lost 0 bases and J lost 7, with 0 bases in between. CDR1 and CDR2 from the germline V gene are LGHDT and YNNKEL (reference sequence).

By share, this clonotype counts as medium-sized (0.01 to 0.1%). The rearrangement uses TRBV28 and TRBJ1-2; D unresolved. V was cut by 5 bases and J by 0 bases, with 7 bases left in between. The germline V gene has CDR1 MDHEN and CDR2 SYDVKM. The length of the CDR3 is 13 residues. CDR3 region: CASSLASNYGYTF. CDR3 nucleotides: TGTGCCAGCAGTCTCGCTTCTAACTATGGCTACACCTTC.

This clonotype was observed a handful of times. J is TRBJ1-6 and V is TRBV7-9; unclear D gene. Germline CDR1 is SEHNR and CDR2 is FQNEAQ (reference sequence). V dropped 2 bases and J dropped 9 bases, with 5 bases sitting between them. The CDR3 extends over 12 amino acids. The DNA of the CDR3 is TGTGCCAGCAGCTTAAGTAGTTCACCCCTCCACTTT. It codes for CASSLSSSPLHF.

This clonotype is labeled as medium-sized. The chain joins TRBV5-5 to TRBJ2-2, with 10 bases that match TRBD1. V shed 4 bases and J 5 bases; nucleotides not matched to a gene: 11. The CDR3 covers 17 residues. Germline-derived CDR1 and CDR2 are SGHKS and YYEKEE (reference sequence). The CDR3 loop is CASSRGQGEGRTGELFF. CDR3 nucleotides: TGTGCCAGCAGCCGTGGACAGGGGGAGGGGCGGACCGGGGAGCTGTTTTTT.

This clonotype is categorized as medium-sized. The CDR3 protein is CSASLGLAEAFF. The CDR3 DNA reads as TGCAGTGCTAGCCTGGGCCTGGCTGAAGCTTTCTTT. The V call is TRBV20-1, the J call TRBJ1-1; no clear D. V was pared by 3 bases and J by 6 bases, with 11 bases between. Looked up from germline, CDR1 is DFQATT and CDR2 is SNEGSKA (reference sequence). This CDR3 has 12 amino acids.

Within the sample, this clonotype is medium-sized. This chain joins TRBV20-1 and TRBJ1-2; 10 bases align to TRBD1. The CDR3 runs 15 residues. Germline V gene data show CDR1 as DFQATT and CDR2 as SNEGSKA (reference sequence). V lost 3 bases to trimming and J lost 5 bases; unmatched junction nucleotides: 9. The CDR3 loop reads CSARTGDRGRYGYTF. The CDR3 nucleotides are TGCAGTGCTAGGACAGGGGACAGGGGTCGGTATGGCTACACCTTC.

This clonotype is medium-sized within its sample. The chain is built from TRBV20-1 and TRBJ2-2; no firm D call. Germline V gene data show CDR1 as DFQATT and CDR2 as SNEGSKA (reference sequence). V was shortened by 1 base and J by 4 bases, with 7 bases between the two germline ends. The CDR3 extends over 13 amino acids. The CDR3 nucleotides read TGCAGTGCTAGAGTACCGGGCACCGGGGAGCTGTTTTTT. Encoded protein: CSARVPGTGELFF.